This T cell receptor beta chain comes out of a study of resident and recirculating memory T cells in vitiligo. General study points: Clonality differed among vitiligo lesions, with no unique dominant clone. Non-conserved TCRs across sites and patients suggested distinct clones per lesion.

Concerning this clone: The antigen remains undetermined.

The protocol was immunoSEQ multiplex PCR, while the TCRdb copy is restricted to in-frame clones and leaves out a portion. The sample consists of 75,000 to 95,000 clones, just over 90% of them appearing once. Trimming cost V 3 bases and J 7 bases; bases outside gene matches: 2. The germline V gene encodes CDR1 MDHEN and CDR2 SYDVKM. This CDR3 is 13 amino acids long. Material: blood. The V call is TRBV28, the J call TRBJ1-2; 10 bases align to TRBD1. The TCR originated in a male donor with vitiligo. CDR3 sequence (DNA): TGTGCCAGCAGTTTGGGACAGGGGCCTGGCTACACCTTC. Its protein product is CASSLGQGPGYTF.